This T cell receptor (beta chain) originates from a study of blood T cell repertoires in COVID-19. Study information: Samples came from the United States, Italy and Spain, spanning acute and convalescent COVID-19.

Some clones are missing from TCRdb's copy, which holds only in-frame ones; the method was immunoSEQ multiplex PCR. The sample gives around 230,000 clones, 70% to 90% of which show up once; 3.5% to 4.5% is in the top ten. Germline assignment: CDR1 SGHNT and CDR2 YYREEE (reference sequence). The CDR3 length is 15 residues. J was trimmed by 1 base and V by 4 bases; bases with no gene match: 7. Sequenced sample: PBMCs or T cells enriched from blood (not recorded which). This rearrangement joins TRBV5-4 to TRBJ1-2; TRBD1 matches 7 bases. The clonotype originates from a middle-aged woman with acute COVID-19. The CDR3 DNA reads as TGTGCCAGCAGCCCCGCCGGACAGGTTAACTATGGCTACACCTTC. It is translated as CASSPAGQVNYGYTF.